This T cell receptor (beta chain) is drawn from a study of post-analysis software for immune sequencing data. Broader study findings: Samples prepared in the same batch strongly co-clustered by F measure. Patients showed TRBV5-6, TRBV5-1 and TRBV20-1 among five TRBV segments more frequent than in controls.

Prepared TCR beta cDNA libraries contained unique molecular identifiers. With about 0.95 to 10 million T cells as the source, approximately 450,000 cDNA molecules resulted. TCRdb re-derived calls from the PCR reads in MiXCR, one entry per CDR3 protein. The sample carries roughly 800,000 distinct CDR3 sequences, around 42% recorded once. This CDR3 spans 19 amino acids. V shed 6 bases, J shed 0 bases, and the junction held 18 bases outside the gene matches. CDR1 and CDR2 (germline): MGHDK, SYGVNS. This clonotype was seen a few times. Its specificity is unknown. The rearrangement links TRBV25-1 to TRBJ2-3; TRBD1 agrees at 7 bases. The sequencing input was blood. The sequence derives from a girl between 10 and 17 years old with multiple sclerosis. CDR3 amino acids: CASSPDRSNLRYSTDTQYF. As DNA, the CDR3 is TGTGCCAGCAGCCCGGACAGGTCCAACCTACGTTATAGCACAGATACGCAGTATTTT.